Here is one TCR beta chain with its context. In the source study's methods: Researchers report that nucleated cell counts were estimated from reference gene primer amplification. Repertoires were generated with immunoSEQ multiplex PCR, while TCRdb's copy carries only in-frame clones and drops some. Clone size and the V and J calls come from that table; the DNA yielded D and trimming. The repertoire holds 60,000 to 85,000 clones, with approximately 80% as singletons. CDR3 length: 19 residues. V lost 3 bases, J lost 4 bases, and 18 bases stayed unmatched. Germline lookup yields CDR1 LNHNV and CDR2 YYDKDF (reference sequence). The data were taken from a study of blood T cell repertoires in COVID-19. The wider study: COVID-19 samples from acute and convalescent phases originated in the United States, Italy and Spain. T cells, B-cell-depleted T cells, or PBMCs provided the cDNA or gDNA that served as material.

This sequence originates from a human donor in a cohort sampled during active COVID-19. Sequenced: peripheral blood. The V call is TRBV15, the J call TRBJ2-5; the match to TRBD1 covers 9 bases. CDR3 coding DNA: TGTGCCACCAGCAGGGCCGGAGGGGGACAGGGCCTAATTGGAGAGACCCAGTACTTC. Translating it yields CATSRAGGGQGLIGETQYF.